This note documents a single T cell receptor beta chain sequence. This sample is part of a study of blood T cell repertoires in COVID-19. Study details: Sites across the United States, Italy and Spain contributed samples from acute and convalescent COVID-19.

TCRdb keeps only in-frame clones here, not all; method: immunoSEQ multiplex PCR. Among under 500,000 clones listed, around 89% were seen once. V was cut by 7 bases and J by 4 bases, with 13 bases left in between. The CDR3 contains 13 residues. CDR1 is LGHDT and CDR2 is YNNKEL in the germline V gene (reference sequence). Sequences were obtained from peripheral blood. The chain is built from TRBV3-1 (or the pseudogene TRBV3-2) and TRBJ1-1; D gene ambiguous. The source of this sequence is a young woman with acute or convalescent COVID-19. CDR3 in amino acids: CASTPTVGTEAFF. The CDR3, as DNA: TGTGCCAGCACCCCCACGGTTGGCACTGAAGCTTTCTTT.